This T cell receptor beta chain derives from a study of cytomegalovirus exposure and HLA in healthy donors. Study findings and constraints: Several of the most significant clusters appeared, in a later analysis, to be linked to common viral pathogens. Follow-up analysis later connected one missense variant in DCLRE1C with trimming of TCR beta V- and J-genes.

Primers included in the PCR were 60 Vbeta and 13 Jbeta primers. Profiling relied on immunoSEQ multiplex PCR, and the TCRdb table lists in-frame clones only, not all of them. This table holds 53,000 or so clones. In the case of this clone: What it binds is unknown.

Specimen: PBMCs. The TCR originated in a man aged 18 to 35 in good health and CMV-seropositive.

CDR3: CASAGTGFYEQYF. CDR3 DNA sequence: TGTGCCAGCGCCGGGACAGGCTTCTACGAGCAGTACTTC. The chain carries TRBV2 and TRBJ2-5, with TRBD1 identical over 8 bases. The J call may be wrong; the DNA end is better matched by TRBJ2-7. The CDR3 consists of 13 residues. Germline CDR1 reads SNHLY; CDR2 reads FYNNEI.